The T cell receptor (beta chain) under discussion was sequenced for a study of PD-1 blockade in classical Hodgkin lymphoma. Study-level results: Compared with healthy donors, newly diagnosed patients reportedly showed lower baseline TCR diversity. There remain no defined causes for the repertoire differences, which possibly reflect disease activity or prior therapy. Complete responders started with a diversity level that resembled newly diagnosed patients at baseline.

Profiling relied on immunoSEQ multiplex PCR, and the TCRdb table lists in-frame clones only, not all of them. The repertoire holds about 5,600 clones, with 82% as singletons. In the case of this clone: The antigen remains unidentified.

Each patient relapsed following autologous stem cell transplantation, and prior brentuximab vedotin exposure differed. From thawed PBMCs, CD8+ T cells were isolated by magnetic negative selection. Patients reached a best response of complete response, partial response or progressive disease. The sequence derives from a human donor with classical Hodgkin lymphoma. Material: CD8+ T cells from blood, obtained at baseline.

The CDR3 DNA sequence: TGCGCCAGCAGCCCACGGGACAGTGGGACCGGGGAGCTGTTTTTT. Translation gives CASSPRDSGTGELFF. This sequence joins TRBV4-1 and TRBJ2-2, with 7 bases that match TRBD1. V lost 4 bases, J lost 5 bases, and 7 bases stayed unmatched. Germline V gene lookup returns CDR1 MGHRA and CDR2 YSYEKL. This CDR3 region has 15 residues.